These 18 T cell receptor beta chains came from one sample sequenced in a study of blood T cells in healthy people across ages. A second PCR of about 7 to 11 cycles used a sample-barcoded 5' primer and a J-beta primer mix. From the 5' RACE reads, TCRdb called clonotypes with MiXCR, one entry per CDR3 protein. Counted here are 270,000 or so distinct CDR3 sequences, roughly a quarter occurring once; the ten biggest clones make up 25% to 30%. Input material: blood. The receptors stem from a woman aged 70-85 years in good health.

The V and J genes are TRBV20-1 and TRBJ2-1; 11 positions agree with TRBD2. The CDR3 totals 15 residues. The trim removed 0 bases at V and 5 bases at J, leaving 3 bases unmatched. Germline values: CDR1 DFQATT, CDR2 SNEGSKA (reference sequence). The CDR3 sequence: CSARDGTSGDNEQFF. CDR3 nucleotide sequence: TGCAGTGCTAGAGATGGGACTAGCGGTGACAATGAGCAGTTCTTC.

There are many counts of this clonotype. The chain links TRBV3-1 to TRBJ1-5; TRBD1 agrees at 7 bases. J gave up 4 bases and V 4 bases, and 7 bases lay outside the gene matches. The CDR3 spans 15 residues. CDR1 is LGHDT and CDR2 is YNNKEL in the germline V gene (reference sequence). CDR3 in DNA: TGTGCCAGCAGCCGGACAGGAGGGAGAAATCAGCCCCAGCATTTT. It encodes CASSRTGGRNQPQHF.

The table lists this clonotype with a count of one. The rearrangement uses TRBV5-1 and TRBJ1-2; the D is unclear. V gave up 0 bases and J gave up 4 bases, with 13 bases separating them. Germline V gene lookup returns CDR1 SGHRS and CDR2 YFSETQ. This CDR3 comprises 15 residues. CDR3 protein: CASSLDAVTGYGYTF. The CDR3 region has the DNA TGCGCCAGCAGCTTGGACGCGGTAACCGGCTATGGCTACACCTTC.

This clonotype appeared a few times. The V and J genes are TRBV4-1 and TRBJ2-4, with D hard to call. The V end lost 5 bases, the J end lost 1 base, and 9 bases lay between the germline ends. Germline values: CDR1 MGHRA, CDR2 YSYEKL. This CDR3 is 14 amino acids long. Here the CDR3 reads CASSDRTAKNIQYF. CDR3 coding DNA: TGCGCCAGCAGCGACCGAACGGCCAAAAACATTCAGTACTTC.

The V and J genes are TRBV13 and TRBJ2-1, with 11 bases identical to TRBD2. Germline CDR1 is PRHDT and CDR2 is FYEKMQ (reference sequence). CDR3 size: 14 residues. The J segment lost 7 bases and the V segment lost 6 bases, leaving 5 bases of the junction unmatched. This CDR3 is CASRLTSGINEQFF. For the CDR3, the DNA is TGTGCCAGCAGGTTGACTAGCGGGATAAATGAGCAGTTCTTC.

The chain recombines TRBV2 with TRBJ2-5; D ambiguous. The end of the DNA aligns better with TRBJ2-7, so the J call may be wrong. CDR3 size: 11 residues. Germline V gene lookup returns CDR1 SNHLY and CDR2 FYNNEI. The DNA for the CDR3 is TGTGCCAGCGGTCCGGACTACGAGCAGTACTTC. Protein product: CASGPDYEQYF.

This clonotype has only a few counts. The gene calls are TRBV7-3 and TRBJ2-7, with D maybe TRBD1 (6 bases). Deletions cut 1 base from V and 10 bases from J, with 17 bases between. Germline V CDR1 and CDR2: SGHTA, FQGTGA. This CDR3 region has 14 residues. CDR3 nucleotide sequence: TGTGCCAGCAGCTTAATTGGGGTAGAAGGGGGACAGTACTTC. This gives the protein CASSLIGVEGGQYF.

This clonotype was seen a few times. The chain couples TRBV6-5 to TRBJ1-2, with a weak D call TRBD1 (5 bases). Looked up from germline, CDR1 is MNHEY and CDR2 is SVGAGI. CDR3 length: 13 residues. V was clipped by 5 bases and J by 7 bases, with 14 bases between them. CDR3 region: CASSLGPAGGYTF. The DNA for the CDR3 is TGTGCCAGCAGTCTGGGACCGGCTGGTGGCTACACCTTC.

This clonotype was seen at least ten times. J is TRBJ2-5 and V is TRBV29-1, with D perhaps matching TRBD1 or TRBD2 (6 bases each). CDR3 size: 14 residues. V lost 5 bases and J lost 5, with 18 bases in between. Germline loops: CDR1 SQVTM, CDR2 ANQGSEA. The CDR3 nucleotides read TGCAGCGTTTCTTACCCGCAGGGGAGGGAGACCCAGTACTTC. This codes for CSVSYPQGRETQYF.

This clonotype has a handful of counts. This CDR3 is CASSTSAGRETQYF. For the CDR3, the DNA is TGTGCCAGTAGTACTTCAGCTGGGCGGGAGACCCAGTACTTC. The chain joins TRBV19 to TRBJ2-5, with no clear D. Trimming removed 4 bases from V and 5 bases from J, with 14 bases in between. This CDR3 spans 14 amino acids. Looked up from germline, CDR1 is LNHDA and CDR2 is SQIVND (reference sequence).

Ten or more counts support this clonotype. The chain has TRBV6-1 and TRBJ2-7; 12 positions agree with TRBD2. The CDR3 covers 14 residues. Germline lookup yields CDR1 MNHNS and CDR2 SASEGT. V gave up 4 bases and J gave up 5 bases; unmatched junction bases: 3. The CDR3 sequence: CASSGLAGVNEQYF. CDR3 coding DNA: TGTGCCAGCAGTGGACTAGCGGGAGTTAACGAGCAGTACTTC.

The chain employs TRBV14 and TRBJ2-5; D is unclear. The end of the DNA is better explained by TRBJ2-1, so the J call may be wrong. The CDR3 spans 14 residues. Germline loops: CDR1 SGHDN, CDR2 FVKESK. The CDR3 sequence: CASSQETLIWEQFF. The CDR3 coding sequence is TGTGCCAGCAGCCAAGAAACCCTAATTTGGGAGCAGTTCTTC.

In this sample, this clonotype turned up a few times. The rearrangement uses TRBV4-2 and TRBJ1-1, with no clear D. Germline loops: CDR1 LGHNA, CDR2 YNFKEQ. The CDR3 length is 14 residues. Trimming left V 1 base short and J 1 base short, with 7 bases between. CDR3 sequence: CASSQVSENTEAFF. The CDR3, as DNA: TGTGCCAGCAGCCAAGTATCGGAGAACACTGAAGCTTTCTTT.

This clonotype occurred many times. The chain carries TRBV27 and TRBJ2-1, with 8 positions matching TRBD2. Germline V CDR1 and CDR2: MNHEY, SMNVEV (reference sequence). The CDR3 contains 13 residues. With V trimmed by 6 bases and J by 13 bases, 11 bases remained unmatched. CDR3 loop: CASRTAAGALQFF. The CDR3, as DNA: TGTGCCAGCAGGACAGCAGCGGGGGCCCTTCAGTTCTTC.

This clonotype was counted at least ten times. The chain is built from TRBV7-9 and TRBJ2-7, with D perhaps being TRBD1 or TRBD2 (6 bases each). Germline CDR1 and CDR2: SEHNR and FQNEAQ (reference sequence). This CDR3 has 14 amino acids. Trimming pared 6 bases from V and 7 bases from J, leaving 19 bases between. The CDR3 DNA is TGTGCCAGCAGTGGACGGAGGGGGGCTCGGGAGCAGTACTTC. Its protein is CASSGRRGAREQYF.

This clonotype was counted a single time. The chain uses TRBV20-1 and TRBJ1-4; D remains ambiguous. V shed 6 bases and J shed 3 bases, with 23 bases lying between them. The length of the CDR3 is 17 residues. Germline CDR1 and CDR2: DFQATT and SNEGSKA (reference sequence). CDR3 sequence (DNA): TGCAGTGCCCCCCCCGGGGATCAGAAGGGCGCTAATGAAAAACTGTTTTTT. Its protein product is CSAPPGDQKGANEKLFF.

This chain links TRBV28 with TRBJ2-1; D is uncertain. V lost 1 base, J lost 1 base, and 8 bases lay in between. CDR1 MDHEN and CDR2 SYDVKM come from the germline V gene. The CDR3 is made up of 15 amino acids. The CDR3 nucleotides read TGTGCCAGCAGTTTATTTTCCAGATCCTACAATGAGCAGTTCTTC. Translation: CASSLFSRSYNEQFF.

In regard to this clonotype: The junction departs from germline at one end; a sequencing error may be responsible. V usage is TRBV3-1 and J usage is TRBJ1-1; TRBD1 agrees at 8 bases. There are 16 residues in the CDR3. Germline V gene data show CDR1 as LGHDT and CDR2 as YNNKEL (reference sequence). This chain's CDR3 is CASSLRTGTVNTEAFF. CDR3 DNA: TGTGCCAGCAGCCTTCGGACAGGGACCGTGAACACCGAAGCTTTCTTT.